These 15 T cell receptor beta chains share one sample of origin, sequenced in a study of CD8+ T cells in alopecia areata. TCR sequencing used cDNA made by reverse transcription of extracted RNA. Method: immunoSEQ multiplex PCR; TCRdb's copy keeps in-frame clones and lacks some. The data show roughly 100,000 clones, around 59% seen once. Specimen: CD4+ T cells sorted from blood. The source is a human donor in good health.

The CDR3: CASSLGQGGDTQYF. In DNA, the CDR3 is TGTGCCAGCAGCCTTGGACAGGGAGGGGATACGCAGTATTTT. The chain has TRBV5-6 and TRBJ2-3; the D gene is possibly TRBD1 (8 bases). Per germline, CDR1 SGHDT and CDR2 YYEEEE. V was clipped by 4 bases and J by 6 bases, with 15 bases between them. The CDR3 has 14 amino acids.

The rearrangement uses TRBV12-5 and TRBJ1-2; D might be TRBD1 (5 bases). With 1 base removed from V and 7 bases from J, the gap between germline ends came to 7 bases. The CDR3 is made up of 12 amino acids. Germline V gene data show CDR1 as LGHNT and CDR2 as FRNRAP. CDR3 sequence (DNA): TGTGCTAGTGGTTTGGAAAGGGGTGGCTACACCTTC. Translation gives CASGLERGGYTF.

The chain has TRBV30 and TRBJ2-7; 8 bases are shared with TRBD2. With V trimmed by 0 bases and J by 2 bases, 15 bases remained unmatched. CDR1 is GTSNPN and CDR2 is SVGIG in the germline V gene (reference sequence). This CDR3 is built from 18 residues. The CDR3, as DNA: TGTGCCTGGAGTGTATCTCCCATGCAACTAGCGGCCGCCTACGAGCAGTACTTC. This gives the protein CAWSVSPMQLAAAYEQYF.

V usage is TRBV2 and J usage is TRBJ2-2; 13 positions agree with TRBD2. Per germline, CDR1 SNHLY and CDR2 FYNNEI. The junction had 13 bases not matched to a gene; V was cut back by 8 bases and J by 7 bases. This CDR3 has 17 residues. The CDR3 reads CASGEGGLAGAHGELFF. The CDR3 coding sequence is TGTGCCAGCGGGGAAGGCGGACTAGCGGGGGCCCACGGGGAGCTGTTTTTT.

A few counts support this clone. Additional DNA sequences in this sample encode the identical CDR3. The chain links TRBV29-1 to TRBJ1-1, with unresolved D. The germline V gene has CDR1 SQVTM and CDR2 ANQGSEA. The ends were cut back, 4 bases at V and 0 bases at J, with 9 bases in the middle. The CDR3 spans 13 residues. The DNA of the CDR3 is TGCAGCGTTGCCGGGCGGTTGAACACTGAAGCTTTCTTT. As protein: CSVAGRLNTEAFF.

The chain couples TRBV30 to TRBJ1-5, with a weak D call TRBD1 (6 bases). V lost 5 bases and J 5 bases, leaving 13 bases between the germline ends. The CDR3 loop spans 13 amino acids. The germline gives CDR1 GTSNPN, CDR2 SVGIG (reference sequence). CDR3 nucleotide sequence: TGTGCCTGGTCTGGGGGGGCTGATCAGCCCCAGCATTTT. Amino acid sequence: CAWSGGADQPQHF. Complete variable domain (other parts from reference TRBV30 and TRBJ1-5): SQTIHQWPATLVQPVGSPLSLECTVEGTSNPNLYWYRQAAGRGLQLLFYSVGIGQISSEVPQNLSASRPQDRQFILSSKKLLLSDSGFYLCAWSGGADQPQHFGDGTRLSIL.

The sample holds a few counts of this clone. The rearrangement uses TRBV5-4 and TRBJ1-2; maybe TRBD1 (5 bases). V was clipped by 1 base and J by 6 bases, with 10 bases between them. Germline V lookup: CDR1 SGHNT, CDR2 YYREEE (reference sequence). The CDR3 length is 13 residues. The CDR3 loop is CASSLPDTNGYTF. The CDR3 DNA is TGTGCCAGCAGCTTGCCGGACACGAATGGCTACACCTTC.

The V gene is TRBV29-1, the J gene TRBJ1-1; no definite D call. Trimming removed 2 bases from V and 5 bases from J, with 12 bases in between. This CDR3 has 13 residues. Per the germline V gene, CDR1 is SQVTM and CDR2 is ANQGSEA. Here the CDR3 DNA reads TGCAGCGTTGAATTGGGCCCCCGAACTGAAGCTTTCTTT. This encodes CSVELGPRTEAFF.

The chain recombines TRBV7-2 with TRBJ1-1; D gene ambiguous. Germline V gene data show CDR1 as SGHTA and CDR2 as FQGNSA. With 5 bases removed from V and 8 bases from J, the gap between germline ends came to 15 bases. This CDR3 contains 13 residues. The CDR3: CASSTSREGEAFF. The CDR3 DNA follows: TGTGCCAGCAGCACATCCCGGGAGGGCGAAGCTTTCTTT.

In this sample, this clone turned up a few times. The CDR3 loop is CASSLGGNSYEQYF. CDR3 nucleotides: TGCGCCAGCAGCTTGGGGGGCAACTCCTACGAGCAGTACTTC. The rearrangement uses TRBV5-1 and TRBJ2-7, with D possibly matching TRBD1 (5 bases). V shed 0 bases and J shed 0 bases, with 7 bases lying between them. The CDR3 consists of 14 residues. Germline loops: CDR1 SGHRS, CDR2 YFSETQ.

This chain uses TRBV4-1 with TRBJ1-1; D call uncertain. Germline-derived CDR1 and CDR2 are MGHRA and YSYEKL. V gave up 0 bases and J gave up 1 base, with 6 bases separating them. The CDR3 totals 14 residues. CDR3 DNA sequence: TGCGCCAGCAGCCAAGAGATACAGAACACTGAAGCTTTCTTT. Protein: CASSQEIQNTEAFF.

The chain carries TRBV29-1 and TRBJ2-5; D gene ambiguous. There are 14 residues in the CDR3. Trimming shortened V by 6 bases and J by 3 bases, and 17 bases separated the two germline ends. In germline, CDR1 is SQVTM, CDR2 ANQGSEA. The CDR3 DNA reads TGCAGCGTGGGATCCGTACTCCTTAAAGAGACCCAGTACTTC. Residues: CSVGSVLLKETQYF.

This clone has only one observation. The chain uses TRBV29-1 and TRBJ1-1; possible D gene TRBD1, 5 bases. Germline V gene lookup returns CDR1 SQVTM and CDR2 ANQGSEA. The CDR3 loop spans 13 amino acids. The germline V and J ends were trimmed by 3 bases and 1 base, with 9 bases remaining between them. CDR3 nucleotide sequence: TGCAGCGTTGATGGGCAGGGGAACACTGAAGCTTTCTTT. This codes for CSVDGQGNTEAFF.

In this sample, this clone turned up a few times. The chain uses TRBV19 and TRBJ2-1; 11 bases align to TRBD2. The V gene end was trimmed by 4 bases and the J gene end by 10 bases; junction bases not matched to a gene: 9. The CDR3 extends over 15 amino acids. Germline loops: CDR1 LNHDA, CDR2 SQIVND (reference sequence). CDR3 coding DNA: TGTGCCAGTAGTACCTACGGGACTAGCGGTCGCGAGCAGTTCTTC. This translates into CASSTYGTSGREQFF. The whole variable domain, filled in from reference TRBV19 and TRBJ2-1, reads DGGITQSPKYLFRKEGQNVTLSCEQNLNHDAMYWYRQDPGQGLRLIYYSQIVNDFQKGDIAEGYSVSREKKESFPLTVTSAQKNPTAFYLCASSTYGTSGREQFFGPGTRLTVL.

This clone was seen a handful of times. The V and J genes are TRBV30 and TRBJ1-2; 7 bases agree with TRBD1. This CDR3 is 12 amino acids long. The germline CDR1 and CDR2 sequences are GTSNPN and SVGIG (reference sequence). In nucleotides, the CDR3 is TGTGCTTGCTGGGACAGCTTCTATGGCTACACCTTC. It translates to CACWDSFYGYTF.